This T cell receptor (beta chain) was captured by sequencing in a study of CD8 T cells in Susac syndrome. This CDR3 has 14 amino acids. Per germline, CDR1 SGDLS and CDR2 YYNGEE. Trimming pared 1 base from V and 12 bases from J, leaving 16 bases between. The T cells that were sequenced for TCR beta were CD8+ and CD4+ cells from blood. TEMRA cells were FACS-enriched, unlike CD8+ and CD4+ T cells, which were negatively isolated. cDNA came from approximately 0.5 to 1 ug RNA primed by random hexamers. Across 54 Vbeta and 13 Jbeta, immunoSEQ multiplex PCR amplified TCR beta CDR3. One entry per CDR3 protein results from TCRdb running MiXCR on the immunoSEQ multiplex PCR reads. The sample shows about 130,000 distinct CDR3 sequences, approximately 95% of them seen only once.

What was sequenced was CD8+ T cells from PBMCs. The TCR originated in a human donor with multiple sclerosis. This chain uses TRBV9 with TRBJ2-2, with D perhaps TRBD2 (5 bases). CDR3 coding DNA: TGTGCCAGCAGCGTAAGTGGGTTGGCTAGCCAGCTGTTTTTT. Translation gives CASSVSGLASQLFF.